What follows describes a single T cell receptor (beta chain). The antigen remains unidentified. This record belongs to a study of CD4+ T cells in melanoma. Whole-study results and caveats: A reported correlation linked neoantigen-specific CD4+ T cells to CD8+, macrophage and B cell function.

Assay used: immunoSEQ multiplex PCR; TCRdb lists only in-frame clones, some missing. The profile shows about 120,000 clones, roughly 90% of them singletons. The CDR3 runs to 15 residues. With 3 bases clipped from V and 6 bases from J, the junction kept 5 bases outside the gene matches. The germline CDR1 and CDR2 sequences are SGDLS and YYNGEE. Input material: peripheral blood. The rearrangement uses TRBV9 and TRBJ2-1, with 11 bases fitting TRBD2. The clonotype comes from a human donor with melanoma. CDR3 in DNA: TGTGCCAGCAGCGCTGCCGGGACTAGCGGCAATGAGCAGTTCTTC. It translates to CASSAAGTSGNEQFF.